These T cell receptor beta chains were read from a single sample in a study of OX40 agonist ivuxolimab in advanced cancers. Profiling relied on immunoSEQ multiplex PCR, and the TCRdb table lists in-frame clones only, not all of them. The data hold around 100,000 clones, with roughly 90% observed a single time. Sequenced material: CD4+ or CD8+ T cells sorted from blood, taken in a trial of the OX40 agonist ivuxolimab. These receptors originate from an adult with an advanced solid tumor such as melanoma, head and neck, liver or kidney cancer. CDR3s include the opening cysteine and the closing phenylalanine or tryptophan. Each record gives: CDR3 protein, CDR3 DNA, V gene, clone size, J gene, D gene. The D gene is left open where the match is weak. The size entry is marked missing in some rows and otherwise reads once, few, many or a size class.

CDR3: CASRRGQEGEKLFF
DNA: TGTGCCAGCAGGCGGGGACAGGAGGGTGAAAAACTGTTTTTT
V: TRBV5-4
size: .
J: TRBJ1-4
D: TRBD1

CDR3: CASTTPGLGVKLFF
DNA: TGTGCCAGTACCACACCGGGACTCGGGGTTAAACTGTTTTTT
V: TRBV19
size: .
J: TRBJ1-4
D: .

CDR3: CASSYIGGRTGELFF
DNA: TGTGCCAGCAGTTACATAGGGGGGCGCACCGGGGAGCTGTTTTTT
V: TRBV6-5
size: .
J: TRBJ2-2
D: .

CDR3: CSADGDTRGYGYTF
DNA: TGCAGCGCGGATGGTGACACAAGGGGCTATGGCTACACCTTC
V: TRBV29-1
size: .
J: TRBJ1-2
D: .

CDR3: CAWARPRTGAYEQYF
DNA: TGTGCCTGGGCCCGACCCCGGACAGGGGCCTACGAGCAGTACTTC
V: TRBV30
size: once
J: TRBJ2-7
D: TRBD1

CDR3: CAWTAGVSGEQYF
DNA: TGTGCCTGGACTGCGGGAGTATCAGGCGAGCAGTACTTC
V: TRBV30
size: .
J: TRBJ2-7
D: TRBD2

CDR3: CSVGDSNQPQHF
DNA: TGCAGCGTTGGGGACAGCAATCAGCCCCAGCATTTT
V: TRBV29-1
size: once
J: TRBJ1-5
D: .

CDR3: CAWSVRQGDTEAFF
DNA: TGTGCCTGGAGTGTAAGACAAGGGGACACTGAAGCTTTCTTT
V: TRBV30
size: few
J: TRBJ1-1
D: .

CDR3: CASSQQETQYF
DNA: TGTGCCAGCAGCCAACAAGAGACCCAGTACTTC
V: TRBV5-8
size: .
J: TRBJ2-5
D: .

CDR3: CASSQLAGGNTGELFF
DNA: TGTGCCAGCAGCCAACTAGCGGGGGGGAACACCGGGGAGCTGTTTTTT
V: TRBV11-3
size: few
J: TRBJ2-2
D: TRBD2

CDR3: CSAKPAGGETQYF
DNA: TGCAGCGCCAAACCAGCCGGAGGGGAGACCCAGTACTTC
V: TRBV29-1
size: .
J: TRBJ2-5
D: .

CDR3: CASSEVTRSSNEQFF
DNA: TGCGCCAGCAGTGAAGTCACACGGTCAAGCAATGAGCAGTTCTTC
V: TRBV10-2
size: .
J: TRBJ2-1
D: .

CDR3: CASSASPDGKGLLASGSYEQYF
DNA: TGCGCCAGCAGCGCGAGTCCGGACGGAAAGGGCCTACTAGCGAGCGGCTCCTACGAGCAGTACTTC
V: TRBV5-1
size: .
J: TRBJ2-7
D: TRBD2

CDR3: CAWGVQGYEQYF
DNA: TGTGCCTGGGGCGTACAGGGTTACGAGCAGTACTTC
V: TRBV30
size: .
J: TRBJ2-7
D: .

CDR3: CSVRDKAADTQYF
DNA: TGCAGCGTTAGGGACAAGGCAGCAGATACGCAGTATTTT
V: TRBV29-1
size: .
J: TRBJ2-3
D: .

CDR3: CASRGAGNYGYTF
DNA: TGTGCCAGCAGGGGCGCCGGTAACTATGGCTACACCTTC
V: TRBV27
size: few
J: TRBJ1-2
D: .

CDR3: CATSRRQGEGGYTF
DNA: TGTGCCACCAGCAGGCGACAGGGTGAGGGCGGCTACACCTTC
V: TRBV15
size: .
J: TRBJ1-2
D: TRBD1

CDR3: CASTRRTELAKNIQYF
DNA: TGTGCCAGCACCAGACGGACAGAGCTAGCCAAAAACATTCAGTACTTC
V: TRBV2
size: .
J: TRBJ2-4
D: .

CDR3: CASSSDRYNIYEQYF
DNA: TGTGCCAGCAGCTCCGACAGGTATAATATCTACGAGCAGTACTTC
V: TRBV7-9
size: .
J: TRBJ2-7
D: .

CDR3: CAWSVQAYYEQYF
DNA: TGTGCCTGGAGTGTACAGGCCTACTACGAGCAGTACTTC
V: TRBV30
size: .
J: TRBJ2-7
D: .

CDR3: CASSLMAPGDEQFF
DNA: TGTGCCAGCAGCTTAATGGCCCCCGGCGATGAGCAGTTCTTC
V: TRBV7-3
size: .
J: TRBJ2-1
D: .

CDR3: CASSPGGLSYNEQFF
DNA: TGTGCCAGCAGCCCAGGCGGGTTGTCCTACAATGAGCAGTTCTTC
V: TRBV9
size: .
J: TRBJ2-1
D: .

CDR3: CASSVRTGGVRNEKLFF
DNA: TGTGCCAGCAGTGTAAGGACAGGGGGCGTGAGGAATGAAAAACTGTTTTTT
V: TRBV6-1
size: .
J: TRBJ1-4
D: TRBD1

CDR3: CASRRVAVGGYTF
DNA: TGTGCCAGCCGTAGGGTCGCGGTGGGAGGCTACACCTTC
V: TRBV6-6
size: .
J: TRBJ1-2
D: .

CDR3: CSVLSGGRANEKLFF
DNA: TGCAGCGTTTTGTCAGGGGGTCGGGCTAATGAAAAACTGTTTTTT
V: TRBV29-1
size: .
J: TRBJ1-4
D: TRBD1

CDR3: CASSVDPTSSEQFF
DNA: TGTGCCAGCAGCGTAGACCCTACTAGCAGTGAGCAGTTCTTC
V: TRBV9
size: .
J: TRBJ2-1
D: .

CDR3: CASSGTGRDEQFF
DNA: TGTGCCAGCAGCGGGACTGGCCGGGATGAGCAGTTCTTC
V: TRBV2
size: .
J: TRBJ2-1
D: .

CDR3: CASSMTGKILFF
DNA: TGTGCCAGCAGTATGACAGGGAAGATATTGTTTTTT
V: TRBV2
size: .
J: TRBJ1-4
D: TRBD1

CDR3: CASSLWDSRDQPQHF
DNA: TGTGCCAGCAGCTTATGGGATTCGAGAGATCAGCCCCAGCATTTT
V: TRBV11-2
size: .
J: TRBJ1-5
D: .

CDR3: CASSLWGGEFF
DNA: TGTGCCAGCAGTTTATGGGGGGGGGAGTTCTTC
V: TRBV27
size: once
J: TRBJ2-1
D: TRBD2

CDR3: CASSGLAEGNEQFF
DNA: TGTGCCAGCAGCGGACTAGCGGAGGGGAATGAGCAGTTCTTC
V: TRBV9
size: .
J: TRBJ2-1
D: TRBD2

CDR3: CASSLGGQTLHGYTF
DNA: TGCGCCAGCAGCTTGGGAGGACAGACTCTTCATGGCTACACCTTC
V: TRBV5-1
size: .
J: TRBJ1-2
D: .

CDR3: CATSETGGHQPQHF
DNA: TGTGCCACCAGCGAGACAGGGGGACATCAGCCCCAGCATTTT
V: TRBV15
size: once
J: TRBJ1-5
D: TRBD1

CDR3: CASSLQVSNSPLHF
DNA: TGCGCCAGCAGCTTGCAGGTATCGAATTCACCCCTCCACTTT
V: TRBV5-1
size: .
J: TRBJ1-6
D: .

CDR3: CASSKGGARGPNQPQHF
DNA: TGTGCCAGCAGCAAAGGGGGGGCCAGGGGCCCTAATCAGCCCCAGCATTTT
V: TRBV21-1
size: .
J: TRBJ1-5
D: .

CDR3: CASSFQGATNYGYTF
DNA: TGTGCCAGCAGCTTCCAGGGGGCGACTAACTATGGCTACACCTTC
V: TRBV7-9
size: .
J: TRBJ1-2
D: TRBD1

CDR3: CSAKTTGELFF
DNA: TGCAGTGCAAAGACGACCGGGGAGCTGTTTTTT
V: TRBV20-1
size: .
J: TRBJ2-2
D: .

CDR3: CASSRQDSPLHF
DNA: TGTGCCAGTAGTCGACAGGATTCACCCCTCCACTTT
V: TRBV19
size: .
J: TRBJ1-6
D: .

CDR3: CASSPPTGDYNEQFF
DNA: TGTGCCAGCTCCCCCCCGACAGGGGACTACAATGAGCAGTTCTTC
V: TRBV18
size: .
J: TRBJ2-1
D: TRBD1

CDR3: CASSLAAGNTEAFF
DNA: TGTGCCAGCAGCTTAGCGGCAGGGAACACTGAAGCTTTCTTT
V: TRBV11-2
size: .
J: TRBJ1-1
D: .

CDR3: CASSYVGDTQYF
DNA: TGTGCCAGCAGCTACGTTGGCGATACGCAGTATTTT
V: TRBV7-9
size: .
J: TRBJ2-3
D: .

CDR3: CAISEGQGMNTEAFF
DNA: TGTGCCATCAGTGAGGGCCAGGGGATGAACACTGAAGCTTTCTTT
V: TRBV10-3
size: .
J: TRBJ1-1
D: .

CDR3: CASGQGNTIYF
DNA: TGTGCCAGCGGACAGGGAAACACCATATATTTT
V: TRBV6-5
size: .
J: TRBJ1-3
D: .

CDR3: CASSPSYTGTGRSGNTIYF
DNA: TGCGCCAGCAGCCCATCGTACACCGGGACAGGCCGCTCTGGAAACACCATATATTTT
V: TRBV4-1
size: .
J: TRBJ1-3
D: TRBD1

CDR3: CASSLRGRRETQYF
DNA: TGCGCCAGCAGCCTGAGGGGGCGCCGGGAGACCCAGTACTTC
V: TRBV5-1
size: .
J: TRBJ2-5
D: TRBD1

CDR3: CASSLGRTLIYEQYF
DNA: TGTGCCAGCAGCTTGGGCAGGACCCTCATCTACGAGCAGTACTTC
V: TRBV5-8
size: .
J: TRBJ2-7
D: .

CDR3: CASSERTGSSYEQYF
DNA: TGTGCCAGCAGTGAGAGGACCGGGAGCTCCTACGAGCAGTACTTC
V: TRBV6-1
size: .
J: TRBJ2-7
D: .

CDR3: CASSLPSSGRVIEQYF
DNA: TGTGCCAGCAGTTTACCCTCTAGCGGGAGGGTAATCGAGCAGTACTTC
V: TRBV28
size: .
J: TRBJ2-7
D: TRBD2

CDR3: CAWSVLLNTEAFF
DNA: TGTGCCTGGAGTGTCCTGCTGAACACTGAAGCTTTCTTT
V: TRBV30
size: few
J: TRBJ1-1
D: .

CDR3: CASSSNYEQYF
DNA: TGTGCCAGCTCGTCAAACTACGAGCAGTACTTC
V: TRBV18
size: .
J: TRBJ2-7
D: .

CDR3: CASSLAGPAKGEQFF
DNA: TGTGCCAGCAGCCTAGCGGGACCGGCCAAGGGTGAGCAGTTCTTC
V: TRBV7-3
size: few
J: TRBJ2-1
D: TRBD2

CDR3: CATSEDLLGNTEAFF
DNA: TGTGCCACCAGCGAGGACCTGCTGGGGAACACTGAAGCTTTCTTT
V: TRBV15
size: .
J: TRBJ1-1
D: .

CDR3: CASSQPTGEQYF
DNA: TGTGCCAGCAGCCAGCCTACGGGCGAGCAGTACTTC
V: TRBV4-2
size: .
J: TRBJ2-7
D: .

CDR3: CASSMRTGSTDTQYF
DNA: TGTGCCAGTAGTATGCGGACGGGAAGCACAGATACGCAGTATTTT
V: TRBV19
size: .
J: TRBJ2-3
D: .

CDR3: CAWSPLQMSYEQYF
DNA: TGTGCCTGGAGCCCGTTACAAATGTCCTACGAGCAGTACTTC
V: TRBV30
size: .
J: TRBJ2-7
D: .

CDR3: CASRRTSTDTQYF
DNA: TGTGCCAGCAGAAGGACTAGCACAGATACGCAGTATTTT
V: TRBV5-6
size: .
J: TRBJ2-3
D: .

CDR3: CASSLDLYNEQFF
DNA: TGTGCCAGCAGCTTGGACTTGTACAATGAGCAGTTCTTC
V: TRBV11-3
size: .
J: TRBJ2-1
D: .

CDR3: CASSWSGPNTEAFF
DNA: TGTGCCAGCAGTTGGTCCGGACCGAACACTGAAGCTTTCTTT
V: TRBV27
size: once
J: TRBJ1-1
D: .

CDR3: CASSSLYGWINYGYTF
DNA: TGTGCCAGCAGCTCCCTCTATGGCTGGATTAACTATGGCTACACCTTC
V: TRBV5-4
size: .
J: TRBJ1-2
D: .